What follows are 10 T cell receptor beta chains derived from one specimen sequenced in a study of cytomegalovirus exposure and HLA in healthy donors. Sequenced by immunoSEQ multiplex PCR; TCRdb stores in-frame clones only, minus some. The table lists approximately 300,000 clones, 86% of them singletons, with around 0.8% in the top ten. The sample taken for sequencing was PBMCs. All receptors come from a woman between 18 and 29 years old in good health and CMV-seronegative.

DNA for the CDR3: TGTGCCAGCAGCTCAATTCCCAGGGGCACCGGGGAGCTGTTTTTT. Translating gives CASSSIPRGTGELFF. The J gene is TRBJ2-2, the V gene TRBV5-6; weak D call: TRBD1 (6 bases). Germline CDR1 is SGHDT and CDR2 is YYEEEE. The CDR3 has 15 amino acids. The V end lost 3 bases, the J end lost 4 bases, and 13 bases lay between the germline ends.

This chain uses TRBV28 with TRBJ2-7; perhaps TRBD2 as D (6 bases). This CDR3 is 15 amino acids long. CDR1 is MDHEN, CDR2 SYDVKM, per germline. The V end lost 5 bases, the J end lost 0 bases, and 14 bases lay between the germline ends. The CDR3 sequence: CASSLLVGSSYEQYF. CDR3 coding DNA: TGTGCCAGCAGTCTCCTCGTCGGGAGCTCCTACGAGCAGTACTTC.

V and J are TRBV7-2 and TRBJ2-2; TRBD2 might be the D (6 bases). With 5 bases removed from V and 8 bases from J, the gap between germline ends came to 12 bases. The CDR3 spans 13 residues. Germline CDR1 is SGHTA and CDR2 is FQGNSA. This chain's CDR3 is CASSGGTWGELFF. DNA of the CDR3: TGTGCCAGCAGCGGCGGGACTTGGGGGGAGCTGTTTTTT.

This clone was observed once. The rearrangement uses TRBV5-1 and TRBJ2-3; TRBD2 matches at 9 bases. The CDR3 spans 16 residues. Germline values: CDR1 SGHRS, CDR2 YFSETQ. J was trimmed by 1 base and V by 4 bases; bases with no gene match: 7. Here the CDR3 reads CASSGVAGVGTDTQYF. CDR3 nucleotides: TGCGCCAGCAGCGGGGTAGCGGGAGTTGGCACAGATACGCAGTATTTT.

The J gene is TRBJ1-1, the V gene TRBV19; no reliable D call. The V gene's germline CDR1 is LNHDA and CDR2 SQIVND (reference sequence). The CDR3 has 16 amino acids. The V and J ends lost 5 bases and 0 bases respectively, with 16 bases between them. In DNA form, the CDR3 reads TGTGCCAGTAGTCAGATCCTCAGTTTAATGAACACTGAAGCTTTCTTT. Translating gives CASSQILSLMNTEAFF.

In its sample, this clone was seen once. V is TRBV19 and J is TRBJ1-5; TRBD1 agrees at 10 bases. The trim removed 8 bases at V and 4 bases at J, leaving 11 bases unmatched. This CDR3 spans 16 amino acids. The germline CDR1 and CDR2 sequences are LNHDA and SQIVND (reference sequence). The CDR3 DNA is TGTGCCAGTCAGTTTGAGACAGGGGGCCTAAATCAGCCCCAGCATTTT. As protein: CASQFETGGLNQPQHF.

This chain's CDR3 is CASSSRDRGPTNLYNEQFF. The DNA of the CDR3 is TGTGCCAGCAGCTCCAGGGACAGGGGCCCTACAAACCTCTACAATGAGCAGTTCTTC. V is TRBV13 and J is TRBJ2-1; TRBD1 matches at 10 bases. V lost 4 bases to trimming and J lost 3 bases; unmatched junction nucleotides: 15. The CDR3 extends over 19 amino acids. Germline values: CDR1 PRHDT, CDR2 FYEKMQ (reference sequence). Variable domain in full (rest from reference TRBV13 and TRBJ2-1): AAGVIQSPRHLIKEKRETATLKCYPIPRHDTVYWYQQGPGQDPQFLISFYEKMQSDKGSIPDRFSAQQFSDYHSELNMSSLELGDSALYFCASSSRDRGPTNLYNEQFFGPGTRLTVL.

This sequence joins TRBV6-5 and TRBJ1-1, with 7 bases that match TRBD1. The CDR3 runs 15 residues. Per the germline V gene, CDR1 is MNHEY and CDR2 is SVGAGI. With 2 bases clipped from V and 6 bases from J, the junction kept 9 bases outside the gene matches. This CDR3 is CASSYEAPGGAEAFF. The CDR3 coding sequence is TGTGCCAGCAGTTACGAGGCCCCAGGGGGAGCTGAAGCTTTCTTT.

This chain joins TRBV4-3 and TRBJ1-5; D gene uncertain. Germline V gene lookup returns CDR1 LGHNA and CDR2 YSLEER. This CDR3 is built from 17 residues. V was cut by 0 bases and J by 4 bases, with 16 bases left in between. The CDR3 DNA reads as TGCGCCAGCAGCCAAGATCTCATTGAGGAGGAGAATCAGCCCCAGCATTTT. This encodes CASSQDLIEEENQPQHF.

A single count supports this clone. The CDR3 DNA is TGTGCCAGCAGCTCCCCAGGGGGCGCGGGAGATACGCAGTATTTT. It specifies CASSSPGGAGDTQYF. The rearrangement joins TRBV7-2 to TRBJ2-3; 8 bases are a match to TRBD1. The trim removed 4 bases at V and 5 bases at J, leaving 8 bases unmatched. The germline V gene encodes CDR1 SGHTA and CDR2 FQGNSA. The length of the CDR3 is 15 residues.